These T cell receptor beta chains were read from a single sample in a study of relationships among human T cell subsets. TCRdb ran MiXCR on the multiplex PCR reads and lists one entry per CDR3 protein. The repertoire includes under 15,000 distinct CDR3 sequences, over 50% of them detected once, and 2% to 2.5% sits in the top ten. Sequencing used Tregs sorted from blood. The receptors originated from a man aged 40-49 years in good health. Both conserved end residues are part of each CDR3. The order of the fields is clone size, V gene, D gene, J gene, CDR3 protein, CDR3 DNA. The D gene is left open where the match is weak. The listing skips clone size in some rows; elsewhere it reads once, few, many or a size class.

clone_size: .; v_call: TRBV7-7; d_call: .; j_call: TRBJ2-5; cdr3_aa: CASSHGGDINQYF; cdr3_nt: TGTGCTAGCAGCCATGGGGGAGATATAAACCAGTACTTC
clone_size: few; v_call: TRBV11-2; d_call: .; j_call: TRBJ2-7; cdr3_aa: CASSDQGFEQYF; cdr3_nt: TGTGCCAGCAGTGACCAGGGGTTCGAGCAGTACTTC
clone_size: .; v_call: TRBV12-3/TRBV12-4; d_call: TRBD2; j_call: TRBJ2-5; cdr3_aa: CAGSSSGGMKTQYF; cdr3_nt: TGTGCCGGCAGTTCTAGCGGGGGGATGAAGACCCAGTACTTC
clone_size: .; v_call: TRBV28; d_call: .; j_call: TRBJ1-2; cdr3_aa: CASSSTERGGYTF; cdr3_nt: TGTGCCAGCAGTTCGACAGAGCGCGGTGGCTACACCTTC
clone_size: few; v_call: TRBV12-3/TRBV12-4; d_call: TRBD2; j_call: TRBJ2-2; cdr3_aa: CASSFFGRTLGTGELFF; cdr3_nt: TGTGCCAGCAGTTTCTTCGGGAGGACCCTGGGCACCGGGGAGCTGTTTTTT
clone_size: .; v_call: TRBV5-1; d_call: TRBD2; j_call: TRBJ2-3; cdr3_aa: CASSLGGLAGTDTQYF; cdr3_nt: TGCGCCAGCAGCTTGGGCGGACTAGCGGGCACAGATACGCAGTATTTT
clone_size: .; v_call: TRBV27; d_call: .; j_call: TRBJ2-5; cdr3_aa: CASGTGSSRTQYF; cdr3_nt: TGTGCCAGCGGAACCGGGTCCTCGAGGACCCAGTACTTC
clone_size: .; v_call: TRBV10-3; d_call: TRBD1; j_call: TRBJ1-1; cdr3_aa: CAISGTGRNTEAFF; cdr3_nt: TGTGCCATCAGTGGGACAGGTAGGAACACTGAAGCTTTCTTT
clone_size: few; v_call: TRBV11-2; d_call: TRBD2; j_call: TRBJ2-1; cdr3_aa: CASSPRGAGGNEQFF; cdr3_nt: TGTGCCAGCAGCCCCCGGGGAGCGGGGGGGAATGAGCAGTTCTTC
clone_size: .; v_call: TRBV7-9; d_call: .; j_call: TRBJ2-3; cdr3_aa: CASSLVMRGTDTQYF; cdr3_nt: TGTGCCAGCAGCTTAGTCATGAGGGGCACAGATACGCAGTATTTT
clone_size: .; v_call: TRBV11-2; d_call: TRBD1; j_call: TRBJ1-2; cdr3_aa: CASSPTGGWGYTF; cdr3_nt: TGTGCCAGCAGCCCTACAGGGGGCTGGGGCTACACCTTC
clone_size: .; v_call: TRBV20-1; d_call: .; j_call: TRBJ2-5; cdr3_aa: CSARDRVYQETQYF; cdr3_nt: TGCAGTGCTAGAGATCGGGTGTACCAAGAGACCCAGTACTTC
clone_size: .; v_call: TRBV5-4; d_call: .; j_call: TRBJ2-5; cdr3_aa: CASSMDSKETQYF; cdr3_nt: TGTGCCAGCAGCATGGACAGTAAAGAGACCCAGTACTTC
clone_size: .; v_call: TRBV20-1; d_call: .; j_call: TRBJ2-3; cdr3_aa: CSARNPFSTDTQYF; cdr3_nt: TGCAGTGCTAGGAATCCCTTTAGCACAGATACGCAGTATTTT
clone_size: .; v_call: TRBV4-1; d_call: TRBD1; j_call: TRBJ2-1; cdr3_aa: CASSQVGGRGRRNEQFF; cdr3_nt: TGCGCCAGCAGCCAAGTTGGGGGCAGGGGGCGAAGAAATGAGCAGTTCTTC
clone_size: few; v_call: TRBV5-1; d_call: TRBD1; j_call: TRBJ2-5; cdr3_aa: CASSLGQGLGETQYF; cdr3_nt: TGCGCCAGCAGCTTGGGACAGGGGTTAGGAGAGACCCAGTACTTC
clone_size: .; v_call: TRBV18; d_call: .; j_call: TRBJ2-1; cdr3_aa: CASSPTSGRQNEQFF; cdr3_nt: TGTGCCAGCTCACCAACTAGTGGACGTCAGAATGAGCAGTTCTTC
clone_size: .; v_call: TRBV6-5; d_call: TRBD2; j_call: TRBJ2-4; cdr3_aa: CASRSTLAGMEYIQYF; cdr3_nt: TGTGCCAGCAGATCCACACTAGCGGGGATGGAATACATTCAGTACTTC
clone_size: few; v_call: TRBV29-1; d_call: TRBD1; j_call: TRBJ2-1; cdr3_aa: CSFDRGWNEQFF; cdr3_nt: TGCAGCTTTGACAGGGGTTGGAATGAGCAGTTCTTC
clone_size: few; v_call: TRBV11-2; d_call: .; j_call: TRBJ2-1; cdr3_aa: CAIPGVQGSEQFF; cdr3_nt: TGTGCCATCCCGGGGGTGCAGGGGAGTGAGCAGTTCTTC
clone_size: few; v_call: TRBV11-2; d_call: .; j_call: TRBJ2-3; cdr3_aa: CASSPRFSTDTQYF; cdr3_nt: TGTGCCAGCAGCCCCCGTTTTAGCACAGATACGCAGTATTTT
clone_size: .; v_call: TRBV6-5; d_call: .; j_call: TRBJ1-1; cdr3_aa: CASSTPALNTEAFF; cdr3_nt: TGTGCCAGCAGTACCCCGGCCCTGAACACTGAAGCTTTCTTT
clone_size: .; v_call: TRBV2; d_call: TRBD2; j_call: TRBJ2-3; cdr3_aa: CASSSQRGSQYF; cdr3_nt: TGTGCCAGCAGTTCTCAGCGGGGGTCCCAGTATTTT
clone_size: .; v_call: TRBV28; d_call: TRBD2; j_call: TRBJ2-1; cdr3_aa: CASSGTVAGSYNEQFF; cdr3_nt: TGTGCCAGCAGTGGGACTGTAGCGGGGTCCTACAATGAGCAGTTCTTC
clone_size: .; v_call: TRBV28; d_call: .; j_call: TRBJ2-5; cdr3_aa: CASSRAVRETQYF; cdr3_nt: TGTGCCAGCAGTAGAGCGGTGCGAGAGACCCAGTACTTC
clone_size: few; v_call: TRBV7-9; d_call: TRBD2; j_call: TRBJ2-7; cdr3_aa: CASSLVRTSGLYEQYF; cdr3_nt: TGTGCCAGCAGCTTAGTACGGACTAGCGGACTCTACGAGCAGTACTTC
clone_size: .; v_call: TRBV29-1; d_call: .; j_call: TRBJ2-1; cdr3_aa: CSVDGESEQFF; cdr3_nt: TGCAGCGTAGATGGCGAGTCTGAGCAGTTCTTC
clone_size: .; v_call: TRBV29-1; d_call: .; j_call: TRBJ1-5; cdr3_aa: CSVEVGRNQPQHF; cdr3_nt: TGCAGCGTTGAGGTGGGCCGCAATCAGCCCCAGCATTTT
clone_size: .; v_call: TRBV15; d_call: .; j_call: TRBJ1-5; cdr3_aa: CATSTPYSNQPQHF; cdr3_nt: TGTGCCACCAGCACCCCGTATAGCAATCAGCCCCAGCATTTT
clone_size: few; v_call: TRBV28; d_call: TRBD1; j_call: TRBJ1-1; cdr3_aa: CASSFGGQPEAFF; cdr3_nt: TGTGCCAGCAGTTTTGGGGGACAGCCTGAAGCTTTCTTT
clone_size: .; v_call: TRBV12-3/TRBV12-4; d_call: .; j_call: TRBJ2-1; cdr3_aa: CASSPNRYNEQFF; cdr3_nt: TGTGCCAGCAGCCCGAACAGATACAATGAGCAGTTCTTC
clone_size: .; v_call: TRBV5-1; d_call: TRBD1; j_call: TRBJ2-5; cdr3_aa: CATSTGGEETQYF; cdr3_nt: TGCGCCACCTCAACAGGGGGCGAAGAGACCCAGTACTTC
clone_size: .; v_call: TRBV27; d_call: TRBD2; j_call: TRBJ2-3; cdr3_aa: CASTYRGDSSTDTQYF; cdr3_nt: TGTGCCAGCACCTATCGGGGGGACTCTAGCACAGATACGCAGTATTTT
clone_size: .; v_call: TRBV28; d_call: TRBD2; j_call: TRBJ2-1; cdr3_aa: CASRSGFGTSGSRDNEQFF; cdr3_nt: TGTGCCAGCCGATCCGGGTTTGGGACTAGCGGGAGTAGGGACAATGAGCAGTTCTTC
clone_size: .; v_call: TRBV7-9; d_call: .; j_call: TRBJ2-7; cdr3_aa: CASSPPRGAVYEQYF; cdr3_nt: TGTGCCAGCAGCCCACCCCGGGGCGCGGTGTACGAGCAGTACTTC
clone_size: few; v_call: TRBV20-1; d_call: .; j_call: TRBJ1-1; cdr3_aa: CSAREGSGGNTEAFF; cdr3_nt: TGCAGTGCTAGAGAAGGTAGCGGGGGAAACACTGAAGCTTTCTTT
clone_size: .; v_call: TRBV2; d_call: .; j_call: TRBJ2-2; cdr3_aa: CASSFIDGELFF; cdr3_nt: TGTGCCAGCAGTTTTATTGACGGGGAGCTGTTTTTT
clone_size: .; v_call: TRBV28; d_call: .; j_call: TRBJ2-1; cdr3_aa: CASVTAGRSYNEQFF; cdr3_nt: TGTGCCAGCGTTACCGCGGGGAGGTCCTACAATGAGCAGTTCTTC
clone_size: .; v_call: TRBV3-1; d_call: .; j_call: TRBJ2-3; cdr3_aa: CASSHLTDTQYF; cdr3_nt: TGTGCCAGCAGCCACCTCACAGATACGCAGTATTTT
clone_size: .; v_call: TRBV19; d_call: TRBD1; j_call: TRBJ2-7; cdr3_aa: CASSTRQGRSSYEQYF; cdr3_nt: TGTGCCAGTAGTACTAGACAGGGGAGAAGCTCCTACGAGCAGTACTTC
clone_size: .; v_call: TRBV13; d_call: .; j_call: TRBJ2-4; cdr3_aa: CASSLNPLLAKNIQYF; cdr3_nt: TGTGCCAGCAGCTTGAATCCTCTTCTAGCGAAAAACATTCAGTACTTC
clone_size: once; v_call: TRBV19; d_call: TRBD1; j_call: TRBJ1-6; cdr3_aa: CASSTRDSYSPLHF; cdr3_nt: TGTGCCAGTAGTACCCGGGACAGCTATTCACCCCTCCACTTT
clone_size: .; v_call: TRBV7-8; d_call: TRBD2; j_call: TRBJ2-3; cdr3_aa: CASSPLAVSTDTQYF; cdr3_nt: TGTGCCAGCAGCCCGCTAGCGGTGAGCACAGATACGCAGTATTTT
clone_size: .; v_call: TRBV12-3/TRBV12-4; d_call: TRBD2; j_call: TRBJ2-3; cdr3_aa: CASSASILAGGRTDTQYF; cdr3_nt: TGTGCCAGCAGTGCTTCCATACTAGCGGGAGGGAGGACAGATACGCAGTATTTT
clone_size: few; v_call: TRBV5-6; d_call: .; j_call: TRBJ2-3; cdr3_aa: CASSSSVYTQYF; cdr3_nt: TGTGCCAGCAGCTCATCAGTCTATACGCAGTATTTT
clone_size: .; v_call: TRBV4-1; d_call: TRBD2; j_call: TRBJ2-7; cdr3_aa: CASSQGLAGEGYEQYF; cdr3_nt: TGCGCCAGCAGCCAAGGACTAGCGGGAGAGGGGTACGAGCAGTACTTC
clone_size: .; v_call: TRBV30; d_call: .; j_call: TRBJ1-1; cdr3_aa: CAWSVTGWSGKQQGTEAFF; cdr3_nt: TGTGCCTGGAGTGTAACAGGTTGGTCGGGCAAGCAACAGGGCACTGAAGCTTTCTTT